This TCR beta chain was retrieved from a study of T-cell reconstitution after alpha-beta-depleted transplantation in children. General observations from the study: Several hundred expanded graft clones reportedly gave rise to the alpha-beta T cells present about two months after transplant. Recipient T cells and thymic progenitors that survived were the source of the high TCRbeta diversity seen at day 60 in some patients. After one year, T-cell counts and TCRbeta diversity mostly came from new T cells.

There are many counts of this clonotype. What it binds is unknown. Unique molecular identifiers were used in preparing the TCRbeta library. TCRdb fed the PCR reads into MiXCR, producing one record per CDR3 protein. The table shows roughly 250,000 distinct CDR3 sequences, with around 7.8% occurring only once. Germline V gives CDR1 SGHRS, CDR2 YFSETQ. The CDR3 extends over 14 amino acids. The V gene end was trimmed by 3 bases and the J gene end by 5 bases; junction bases not matched to a gene: 4. The specimen was PBMCs, mostly from graft donor cells, collected 180 days after TCRalphabeta/CD19-depleted stem cell transplant. The source of this sequence is a male patient younger than 18 who had a stem cell transplant for acute lymphoblastic leukemia, so the T cells may come from the graft donor. J is TRBJ2-5 and V is TRBV5-1; the match to TRBD2 covers 10 bases. CDR3 DNA: TGCGCCAGCAGCTCAACTAGCGGGATGGAGACCCAGTACTTC. This codes for CASSSTSGMETQYF.